Listed below are T cell receptor beta chains from one sample, sequenced in a study of T-cell reconstitution after alpha-beta-depleted transplantation in children. MiXCR, applied by TCRdb to the PCR reads, yields one record per CDR3 protein. The table has some 550,000 distinct CDR3 sequences, 23% seen once. The material sequenced was PBMCs, mostly from graft donor cells, taken 360 days after TCRalphabeta/CD19-depleted stem cell transplant. Receptors originate from a boy under two years old who had a stem cell transplant for acute myeloid leukemia, so the T cells may come from the graft donor. Both conserved end residues are part of each CDR3. Each record gives: D gene, J gene, CDR3 length, V gene, clone size, CDR3 protein, CDR3 DNA. D genes are given only for firm matches. Rows may omit the clone size; those that give it use once, few, many or a size class.

TRBD2 TRBJ2-5 15 TRBV20-1 . CSAPPSGGYQETQYF TGCAGTGCCCCTCCTAGCGGGGGGTACCAAGAGACCCAGTACTTC
. TRBJ2-5 15 TRBV3-1 many CASSQETRGDETQYF TGTGCCAGCAGCCAAGAAACAAGAGGAGACGAGACCCAGTACTTC
. TRBJ1-5 13 TRBV6-1 . CASRQGGHQPQHF TGTGCCAGCCGGCAGGGTGGCCATCAGCCCCAGCATTTT
TRBD1 TRBJ2-2 16 TRBV5-1 many CASSLRGTGFTGELFF TGCGCCAGCAGCTTGAGGGGGACAGGGTTCACCGGGGAGCTGTTTTTT
. TRBJ2-2 14 TRBV5-1 few CASSFRDNTGELFF TGCGCCAGCAGCTTCAGGGATAACACCGGGGAGCTGTTTTTT
. TRBJ1-4 13 TRBV27 few CASSLNRNEKLFF TGTGCCAGCAGTTTAAACAGGAATGAAAAACTGTTTTTT
TRBD1 TRBJ2-7 13 TRBV12-3/TRBV12-4 many CASSPRQGYEQYF TGTGCCAGCAGTCCTCGACAGGGCTACGAGCAGTACTTC
. TRBJ2-7 13 TRBV10-3 few CAIRSVRSYEQYF TGTGCCATCCGGAGTGTTCGCTCCTACGAGCAGTACTTC
. TRBJ2-7 14 TRBV27 few CASSPDHLFPEQYF TGTGCCAGCAGCCCAGATCATCTCTTCCCCGAGCAGTACTTC
. TRBJ2-7 16 TRBV18 . CASSPRGGLLTYEQYF TGTGCCAGCTCACCGCGGGGAGGCCTCCTCACCTACGAGCAGTACTTC
. TRBJ2-7 13 TRBV29-1 . CSVEADETYEQYF TGCAGCGTTGAAGCGGACGAGACCTACGAGCAGTACTTC
TRBD2 TRBJ2-1 17 TRBV20-1 . CSARDPRTSGVVDEQFF TGCAGCGCTAGAGATCCTCGGACTAGCGGGGTTGTGGATGAGCAGTTCTTC
TRBD1 TRBJ2-1 18 TRBV4-3 few CASSQGHYTGTGYNEQFF TGCGCCAGCAGCCAAGGCCATTACACCGGGACAGGGTACAATGAGCAGTTCTTC
. TRBJ2-2 15 TRBV24-1 few CATSDPGSNTGELFF TGTGCCACCAGTGACCCAGGATCGAACACCGGGGAGCTGTTTTTT
TRBD1 TRBJ1-5 13 TRBV20-1 . CSAETGANQPQHF TGCAGTGCCGAGACAGGGGCCAATCAGCCCCAGCATTTT
TRBD1 TRBJ2-5 15 TRBV12-3/TRBV12-4 few CASSHRQGLLETQYF TGTGCCAGCAGCCACAGACAGGGGTTGTTGGAGACCCAGTACTTC
. TRBJ2-2 13 TRBV29-1 many CSVGTENTGELFF TGCAGCGTCGGGACCGAGAACACCGGGGAGCTGTTTTTT